This T cell receptor (beta chain) was sequenced for a study of post-analysis software for immune sequencing data. Notes on this clonotype: Antigen unknown.

The authors incorporated unique molecular identifiers into the TCR beta cDNA libraries. TCRdb called the PCR reads again in MiXCR, with one record for every CDR3 protein. The profile shows roughly 670,000 distinct CDR3 sequences, roughly three fifths of them singletons. This CDR3 has 15 residues. V was trimmed by 2 bases and J by 3 bases, leaving 14 bases between them. The V gene's germline CDR1 is DFQATT and CDR2 SNEGSKA (reference sequence). Notes on the study in general: Relative to controls, patients had about five TRBV segments at higher frequency, with TRBV5-6, TRBV5-1 and TRBV20-1 among these.

The chain joins TRBV20-1 to TRBJ2-1; D ambiguous. The sequencing input was blood. The sequence came from a girl aged 2 to 9 with multiple sclerosis. CDR3: CSARRTGVSYNEQFF. The CDR3 coding sequence is TGCAGTGCTAGAAGAACTGGAGTTAGCTACAATGAGCAGTTCTTC.